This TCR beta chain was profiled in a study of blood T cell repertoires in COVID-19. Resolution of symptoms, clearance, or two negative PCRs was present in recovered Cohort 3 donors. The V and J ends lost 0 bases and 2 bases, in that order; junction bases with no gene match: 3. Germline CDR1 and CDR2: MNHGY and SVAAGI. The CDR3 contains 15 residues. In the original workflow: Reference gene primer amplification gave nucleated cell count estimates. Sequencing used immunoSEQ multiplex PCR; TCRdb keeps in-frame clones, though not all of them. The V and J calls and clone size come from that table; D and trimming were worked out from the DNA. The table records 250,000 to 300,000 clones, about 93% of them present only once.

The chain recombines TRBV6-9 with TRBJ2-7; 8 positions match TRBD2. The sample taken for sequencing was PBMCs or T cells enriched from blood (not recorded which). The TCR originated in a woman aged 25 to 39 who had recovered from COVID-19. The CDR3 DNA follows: TGTGCCAGCAGTTATTCGGTAGCGGGACCCTACGAGCAGTACTTC. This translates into CASSYSVAGPYEQYF.